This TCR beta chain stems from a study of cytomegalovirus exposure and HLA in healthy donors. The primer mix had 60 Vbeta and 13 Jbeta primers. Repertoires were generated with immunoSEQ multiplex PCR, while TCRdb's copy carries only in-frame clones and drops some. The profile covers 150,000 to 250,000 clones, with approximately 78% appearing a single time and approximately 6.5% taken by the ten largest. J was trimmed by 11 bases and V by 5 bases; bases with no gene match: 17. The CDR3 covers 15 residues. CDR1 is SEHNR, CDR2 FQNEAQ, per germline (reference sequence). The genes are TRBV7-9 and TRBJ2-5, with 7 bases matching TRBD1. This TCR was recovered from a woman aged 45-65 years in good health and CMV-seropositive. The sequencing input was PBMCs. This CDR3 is CASSPETVTGSRQYF. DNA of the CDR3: TGTGCCAGCAGCCCGGAAACTGTGACAGGGAGTCGACAGTACTTC.